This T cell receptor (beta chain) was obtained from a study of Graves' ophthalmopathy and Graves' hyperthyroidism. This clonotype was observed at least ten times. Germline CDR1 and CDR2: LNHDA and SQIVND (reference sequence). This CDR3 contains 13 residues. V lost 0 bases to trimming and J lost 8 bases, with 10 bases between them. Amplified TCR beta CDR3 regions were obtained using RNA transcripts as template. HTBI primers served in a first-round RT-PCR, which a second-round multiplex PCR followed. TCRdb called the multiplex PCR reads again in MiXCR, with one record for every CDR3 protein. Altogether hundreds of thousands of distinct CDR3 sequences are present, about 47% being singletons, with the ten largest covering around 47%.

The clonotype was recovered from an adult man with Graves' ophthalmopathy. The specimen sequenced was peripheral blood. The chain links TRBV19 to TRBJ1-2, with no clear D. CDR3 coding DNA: TGTGCCAGTAGTATAGATCCTCAGTCCGGCTACACCTTC. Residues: CASSIDPQSGYTF.